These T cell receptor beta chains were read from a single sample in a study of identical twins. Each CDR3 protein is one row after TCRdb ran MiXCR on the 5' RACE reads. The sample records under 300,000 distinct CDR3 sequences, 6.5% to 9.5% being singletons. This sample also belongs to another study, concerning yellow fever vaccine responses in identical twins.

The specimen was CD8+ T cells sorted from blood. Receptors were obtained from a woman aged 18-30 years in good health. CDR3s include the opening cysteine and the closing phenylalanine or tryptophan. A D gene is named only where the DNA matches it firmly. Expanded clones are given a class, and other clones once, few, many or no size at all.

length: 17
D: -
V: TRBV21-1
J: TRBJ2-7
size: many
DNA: TGTGCCAGCAGCAAACCACGCCGGGACAAGGGGTACTACGAGCAGTACTTC
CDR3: CASSKPRRDKGYYEQYF

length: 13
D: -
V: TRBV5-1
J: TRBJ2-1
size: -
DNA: TGCGCCAGCGGCTTTTTGCAGAACAATGAGCAGTTCTTC
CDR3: CASGFLQNNEQFF

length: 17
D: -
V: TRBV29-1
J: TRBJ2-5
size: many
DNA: TGCAGCGTTGAAGTTTGGAACCGGGACTTAGCGCAAGAGACCCAGTACTTC
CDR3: CSVEVWNRDLAQETQYF

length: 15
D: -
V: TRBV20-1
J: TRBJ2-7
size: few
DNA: TGCAGTGCACCCGCTGGGGGCGCAAGTTGGGACGAGCAGTACTTC
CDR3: CSAPAGGASWDEQYF

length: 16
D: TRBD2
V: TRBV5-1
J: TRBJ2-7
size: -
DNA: TGCGCCAGCAGCTTGGTGCCAGCGGGGTTGGGCTACGAGCAGTACTTC
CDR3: CASSLVPAGLGYEQYF

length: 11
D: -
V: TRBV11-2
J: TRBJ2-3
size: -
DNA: TGTGCCAGCAGACAGGAGGATACGCAGTATTTT
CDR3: CASRQEDTQYF

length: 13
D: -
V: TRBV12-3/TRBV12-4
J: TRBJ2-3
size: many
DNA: TGTGCCAGCAGTTTCTTTGAATCAGATACGCAGTATTTT
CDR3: CASSFFESDTQYF

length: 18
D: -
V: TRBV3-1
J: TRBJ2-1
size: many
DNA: TGTGCCAGCAGCCAAGAAAATGAGAGGACAGCGAGATCCAATGAGCAGTTCTTC
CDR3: CASSQENERTARSNEQFF

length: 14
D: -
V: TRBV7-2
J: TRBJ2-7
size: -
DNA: TGTGCCAGCAGCTTAGCACCTAGCTCCTACGAGCAGTACTTC
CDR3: CASSLAPSSYEQYF

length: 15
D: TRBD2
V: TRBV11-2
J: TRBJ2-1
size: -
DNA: TGTGCCAGCAGCTTAGGCGGGGGGATCTACAATGAGCAGTTCTTC
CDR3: CASSLGGGIYNEQFF

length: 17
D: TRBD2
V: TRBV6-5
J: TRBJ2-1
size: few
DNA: TGTGCCAGCAGTTACGTACTAGCGGGAGGCTCCTACAATGAGCAGTTCTTC
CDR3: CASSYVLAGGSYNEQFF

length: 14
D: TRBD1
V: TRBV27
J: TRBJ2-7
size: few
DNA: TGTGCCAGCAGTCCCGACAGGGTGACCTACGAGCAGTACTTC
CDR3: CASSPDRVTYEQYF

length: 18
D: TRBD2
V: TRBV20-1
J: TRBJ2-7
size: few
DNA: TGCAGTGCTAGAAAGGACATAGGGACTAGCGGGAGCTCCTACGAGCAGTACTTC
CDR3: CSARKDIGTSGSSYEQYF

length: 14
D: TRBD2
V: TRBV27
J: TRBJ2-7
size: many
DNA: TGTGCCAGCAGTCTAGCGGGGCCTTACTACGAGCAGTACTTC
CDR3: CASSLAGPYYEQYF

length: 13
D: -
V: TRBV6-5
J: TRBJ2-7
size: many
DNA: TGTGCCAGCAGTTGGGGTAGGACCTACGAGCAGTACTTC
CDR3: CASSWGRTYEQYF

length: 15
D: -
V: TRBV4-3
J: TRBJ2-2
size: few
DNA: TGCGCCAGCAGCCAAGATTTTAAGGGCACCGGGGAGCTGTTTTTT
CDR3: CASSQDFKGTGELFF

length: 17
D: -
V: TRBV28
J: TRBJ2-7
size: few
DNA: TGTGCCAGCAGTTTAGGTTTCCCTGAACCAGGGTTTTACGAGCAGTACTTC
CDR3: CASSLGFPEPGFYEQYF

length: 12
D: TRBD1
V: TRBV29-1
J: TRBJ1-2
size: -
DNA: TGCAGCGTTGTTGGGACAGACTATGGCTACACCTTC
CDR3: CSVVGTDYGYTF